This T cell receptor (beta chain) stems from a study of CDR3 diversity in severe acne. From germline, CDR1 is SGHDN and CDR2 FVKESK. The CDR3 covers 16 residues. The ends were cut back, 0 bases at V and 2 bases at J, with 14 bases in the middle. A single record per CDR3 protein comes from TCRdb applying MiXCR to the PCR reads. The table shows approximately 77,000 distinct CDR3 sequences, with 45% to 50% occurring only once. The sample comprised blood. V usage is TRBV14 and J usage is TRBJ2-7; D is possibly TRBD2 (6 bases). This sequence was found in a male donor with severe acne vulgaris. Here the CDR3 DNA reads TGTGCCAGCAGCCAAGATCGACCTAGCGTCGCCTACGAGCAGTACTTC. The encoded protein is CASSQDRPSVAYEQYF.